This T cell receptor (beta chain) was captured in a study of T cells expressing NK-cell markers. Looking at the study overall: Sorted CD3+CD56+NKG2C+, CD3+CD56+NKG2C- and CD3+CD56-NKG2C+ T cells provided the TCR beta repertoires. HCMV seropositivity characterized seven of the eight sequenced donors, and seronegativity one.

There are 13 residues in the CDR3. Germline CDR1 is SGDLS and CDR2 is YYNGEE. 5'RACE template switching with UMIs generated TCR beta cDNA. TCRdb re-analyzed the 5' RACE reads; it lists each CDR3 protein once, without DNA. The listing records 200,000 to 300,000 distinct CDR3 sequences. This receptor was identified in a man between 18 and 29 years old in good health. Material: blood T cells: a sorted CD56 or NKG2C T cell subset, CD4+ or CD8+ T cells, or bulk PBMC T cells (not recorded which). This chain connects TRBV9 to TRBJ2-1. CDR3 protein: CASSYGRNREQFF.